Below are 28 T cell receptor beta chains sequenced from a single sample in a study of cytomegalovirus exposure and HLA in healthy donors. The PCR had 60 Vbeta and 13 Jbeta primers. Clones were sequenced by immunoSEQ multiplex PCR, and TCRdb holds only the in-frame ones, with some missing. The table shows some 160,000 clones, with about 85% occurring only once. Sequencing was performed on PBMCs. All receptors come from a boy between 2 and 10 years old in good health and CMV-seronegative.

V gene TRBV14 combines with J gene TRBJ2-7; 7 bases fit TRBD1. CDR3 length equals 12 residues. Germline V gene lookup returns CDR1 SGHDN and CDR2 FVKESK. The trim removed 2 bases at V and 6 bases at J, leaving 1 base unmatched. The CDR3 DNA reads TGTGCCAGCAGCCAATACAGGGGCGAGCAGTACTTC. Translated: CASSQYRGEQYF.

The chain is built from TRBV15 and TRBJ2-2; TRBD2 is a possible D gene (5 bases). Germline loops: CDR1 LNHNV, CDR2 YYDKDF (reference sequence). V was shortened by 8 bases and J by 8 bases, with 15 bases between the two germline ends. The CDR3 sequence is 13 residues long. This CDR3 is CATSNRGKGELFF. As DNA, the CDR3 is TGTGCCACCTCAAACCGGGGTAAAGGGGAGCTGTTTTTT. The variable domain in full, completed from reference TRBV15 and TRBJ2-2, reads DAMVIQNPRYQVTQFGKPVTLSCSQTLNHNVMYWYQQKSSQAPKLLFHYYDKDFNNEADTPDNFQSRRPNTSFCFLDIRSPGLGDTAMYLCATSNRGKGELFFGEGSRLTVL.

The chain employs TRBV10-3 and TRBJ2-3; possible D gene TRBD2, 5 bases. V was cut by 10 bases and J by 4 bases, with 18 bases left in between. Germline values: CDR1 ENHRY, CDR2 SYGVKD. This CDR3 region has 14 residues. The CDR3 coding sequence is TGTGCCACTACAGAGATGGGAGCGGCAGATACGCAGTATTTT. It is translated as CATTEMGAADTQYF.

V gene TRBV4-1 combines with J gene TRBJ2-7; tentative D call: TRBD1 (5 bases). The germline V gene encodes CDR1 MGHRA and CDR2 YSYEKL. The CDR3 covers 16 residues. Deletions cut 2 bases from V and 3 bases from J, with 17 bases between. CDR3 bases: TGCGCCAGCAGCCAACCCCCCGACAGCTACAACTACGAGCAGTACTTC. Translated, it gives CASSQPPDSYNYEQYF.

The gene calls are TRBV28 and TRBJ1-6; tentatively, D is TRBD1 (6 bases). The CDR3 totals 16 residues. Germline V gene sequence: CDR1 MDHEN, CDR2 SYDVKM. Trimming stripped 5 bases from V and 5 bases from J, with 16 bases between. The DNA for the CDR3 is TGTGCCAGCAGTCCCCTAGTTGGGGGCCATAATTCACCCCTCCACTTT. Amino acids: CASSPLVGGHNSPLHF.

The chain has TRBV9 and TRBJ1-2, with D tentatively TRBD1 (6 bases). The V and J ends lost 4 bases and 4 bases respectively, with 14 bases between them. Germline V gene sequence: CDR1 SGDLS, CDR2 YYNGEE. The CDR3 is 14 amino acids. The CDR3 protein is CASSTRQDPYGYTF. CDR3 DNA sequence: TGTGCCAGCAGCACCCGACAGGACCCCTATGGCTACACCTTC.

V and J are TRBV14 and TRBJ2-7, with TRBD1 identical over 9 bases. V gave up 3 bases and J gave up 1 base; unmatched junction bases: 7. This CDR3 is 16 amino acids long. Per the germline V gene, CDR1 is SGHDN and CDR2 is FVKESK. This CDR3 reads CASSQGGQGFSYEQYF. The CDR3, as DNA: TGTGCCAGCAGCCAGGGGGGACAGGGTTTTTCCTACGAGCAGTACTTC.

The CDR3 DNA is TGCAGCCCGGGACAGGGAAAAGAGACCCAGTACTTC. This codes for CSPGQGKETQYF. The V call is TRBV29-1, the J call TRBJ2-5, with TRBD1 identical over 9 bases. V dropped 8 bases and J dropped 3; count of bases not matched to a gene: 4. Germline CDR1 SQVTM, CDR2 ANQGSEA. The CDR3 spans 12 residues.

The chain joins TRBV29-1 to TRBJ1-1; D is unresolved. Trimming cost V 5 bases and J 2 bases, with 9 bases left between them. Germline V gives CDR1 SQVTM, CDR2 ANQGSEA. CDR3 size: 12 residues. This CDR3 reads CSVSKTNTEAFF. The CDR3 coding sequence is TGCAGCGTTTCTAAGACAAACACTGAAGCTTTCTTT. The whole variable domain, remainder taken from reference TRBV29-1 and TRBJ1-1, is SAVISQKPSRDICQRGTSLTIQCQVDSQVTMMFWYRQQPGQSLTLIATANQGSEATYESGFVIDKFPISRPNLTFSTLTVSNMSPEDSSIYLCSVSKTNTEAFFGQGTRLTVV.

The V call is TRBV28, the J call TRBJ2-7, with D unclear. The germline V and J ends were trimmed by 1 base and 5 bases, with 6 bases remaining between them. The length of the CDR3 is 12 residues. Germline V CDR1 and CDR2: MDHEN, SYDVKM. This CDR3 reads CASSLYSHEQYF. The DNA for the CDR3 is TGTGCCAGCAGTTTATACAGTCACGAGCAGTACTTC.

The chain uses TRBV4-3 and TRBJ2-3; the match to TRBD2 covers 8 bases. V dropped 1 base and J dropped 0; count of bases not matched to a gene: 3. Germline loops: CDR1 LGHNA, CDR2 YSLEER. The CDR3 spans 16 residues. This CDR3 is CASSQGSSGSTDTQYF. For the CDR3, the DNA is TGCGCCAGCAGCCAAGGGTCTAGCGGGAGCACAGATACGCAGTATTTT.

The J gene is TRBJ2-1, the V gene TRBV19, with TRBD1 as a possible D gene (7 bases). The V gene's germline CDR1 is LNHDA and CDR2 SQIVND (reference sequence). This CDR3 spans 12 amino acids. V was pared by 6 bases and J by 9 bases, with 12 bases between. The CDR3 protein is CASRQGRGEQFF. The CDR3 coding sequence is TGTGCCAGTAGACAGGGGCGGGGTGAGCAGTTCTTC.

The chain carries TRBV30 and TRBJ2-2; 8 bases map to TRBD1. Trimming removed 5 bases from V and 8 bases from J; junction bases left unmatched: 7. The CDR3 runs to 13 residues. The germline CDR1 and CDR2 sequences are GTSNPN and SVGIG (reference sequence). CDR3 in amino acids: CAWLSGGLGELFF. CDR3 DNA sequence: TGTGCCTGGCTATCAGGGGGCTTAGGGGAGCTGTTTTTT.

The chain combines TRBV7-2 with TRBJ1-5; the D gene is possibly TRBD1 (6 bases). V was shortened by 1 base and J by 6 bases, with 10 bases between the two germline ends. The germline V gene encodes CDR1 SGHTA and CDR2 FQGNSA. This CDR3 is built from 14 residues. The DNA for the CDR3 is TGTGCCAGCAGCTTAGGGGGGCGAAGTCAGCCCCAGCATTTT. It specifies CASSLGGRSQPQHF. The full variable domain, completed using reference TRBV7-2 and TRBJ1-5, is GAGVSQSPSNKVTEKGKDVELRCDPISGHTALYWYRQSLGQGLEFLIYFQGNSAPDKSGLPSDRFSAERTGGSVSTLTIQRTQQEDSAVYLCASSLGGRSQPQHFGDGTRLSIL.

This clone was recorded once. This chain links TRBV4-1 with TRBJ1-3, with TRBD1 as a possible D gene (5 bases). Germline V gene lookup returns CDR1 MGHRA and CDR2 YSYEKL. V was clipped by 2 bases and J by 0 bases, with 14 bases between them. The CDR3 runs to 17 residues. In DNA, the CDR3 is TGCGCCAGCAGCCAAACCCAGGGCCCTCTCTCTGGAAACACCATATATTTT. Protein product: CASSQTQGPLSGNTIYF.

DNA for the CDR3: TGTGCCAGCTCACCAAGAAGGGGGACGAAAGCTGGAAACACCATATATTTT. Amino acids: CASSPRRGTKAGNTIYF. This sequence joins TRBV18 and TRBJ1-3; possibly TRBD1 for D (6 bases). Germline V gene data show CDR1 as KGHSH and CDR2 as LQKENI. Trimming cost V 2 bases and J 2 bases, with 16 bases left between them. The CDR3 is 17 amino acids.

This clone was recorded a few times. The J gene is TRBJ2-3, the V gene TRBV4-3; tentatively, D is TRBD1 (5 bases). The V gene's germline CDR1 is LGHNA and CDR2 YSLEER. The CDR3 is 16 amino acids. With 1 base removed from V and 0 bases from J, the gap between germline ends came to 11 bases. In DNA form, the CDR3 reads TGCGCCAGCAGCCAAGGGGGCAGCCCGAGCACAGATACGCAGTATTTT. Translating it yields CASSQGGSPSTDTQYF.

This clone was detected only a few times. The identical CDR3 is also encoded by other nucleotide sequences in the sample. This chain connects TRBV6-4 to TRBJ1-2, with D perhaps matching TRBD1 (6 bases). From germline, CDR1 is MRHNA and CDR2 SNTAGT. The CDR3 contains 14 residues. The V end lost 6 bases, the J end lost 4 bases, and 15 bases lay between the germline ends. CDR3 residues: CASRKDGQSYGYTF. CDR3 bases: TGTGCCAGCAGAAAAGATGGACAGAGCTATGGCTACACCTTC.

CDR3 protein: CASRRDRGESYEQYF. In DNA, the CDR3 is TGTGCCAGCAGGCGGGACAGAGGAGAAAGCTACGAGCAGTACTTC. The chain carries TRBV7-2 and TRBJ2-7; the D gene is possibly TRBD1 (7 bases). This CDR3 is built from 15 residues. Germline CDR1 reads SGHTA; CDR2 reads FQGNSA. V lost 6 bases and J lost 3, with 18 bases in between. The full variable domain, completed using reference TRBV7-2 and TRBJ2-7, is GAGVSQSPSNKVTEKGKDVELRCDPISGHTALYWYRQSLGQGLEFLIYFQGNSAPDKSGLPSDRFSAERTGGSVSTLTIQRTQQEDSAVYLCASRRDRGESYEQYFGPGTRLTVT.

The chain couples TRBV5-1 to TRBJ1-1, with 9 positions matching TRBD1. The ends lost 1 base at V and 6 bases at J; junction bases unmatched: 13. The V gene's germline CDR1 is SGHRS and CDR2 YFSETQ. This CDR3 contains 17 residues. As DNA, the CDR3 is TGCGCCAGCAGCTTGACGGGTGGGACAGGGAGTTCGGCTGAAGCTTTCTTT. Residues: CASSLTGGTGSSAEAFF.

The chain couples TRBV6-1 to TRBJ1-6; D gene uncertain. The length of the CDR3 is 13 residues. Trimming left V 0 bases short and J 8 bases short, with 5 bases between. Per germline, CDR1 MNHNS and CDR2 SASEGT. The CDR3 reads CASSEAGDSPLHF. The CDR3 bases are TGTGCCAGCAGTGAAGCAGGAGATTCACCCCTCCACTTT.

The chain carries TRBV10-2 and TRBJ1-2; D is uncertain. The V end was cut by 7 bases, the J end by 6 bases, with 15 bases between. The CDR3 consists of 13 residues. Germline V CDR1 and CDR2: WSHSY, SAAADI. The CDR3 is CASTREAQNGYTF. The CDR3 nucleotides read TGCGCCAGCACCCGGGAGGCCCAAAATGGCTACACCTTC.

This chain links TRBV7-3 with TRBJ2-5; tentative D call: TRBD1 (7 bases). V lost 4 bases and J 5 bases, leaving 17 bases between the germline ends. This CDR3 contains 15 residues. From germline, CDR1 is SGHTA and CDR2 FQGTGA. CDR3 in DNA: TGTGCCAGCAGCTCCCGGTCGACAGGGAGGGAGACCCAGTACTTC. This sequence encodes CASSSRSTGRETQYF.

This rearrangement joins TRBV19 to TRBJ2-5; 7 bases line up with TRBD2. The germline gives CDR1 LNHDA, CDR2 SQIVND (reference sequence). The CDR3 spans 15 residues. V gave up 9 bases and J gave up 7 bases; unmatched junction bases: 17. The CDR3 spells CASTPGGGGDGTQYF. The CDR3 nucleotides are TGTGCCAGCACCCCGGGGGGAGGCGGGGATGGGACCCAGTACTTC. The variable domain in full, completed from reference TRBV19 and TRBJ2-5, reads DGGITQSPKYLFRKEGQNVTLSCEQNLNHDAMYWYRQDPGQGLRLIYYSQIVNDFQKGDIAEGYSVSREKKESFPLTVTSAQKNPTAFYLCASTPGGGGDGTQYFGPGTRLLVL.

The gene calls are TRBV28 and TRBJ2-3; D possibly corresponds to TRBD1 (6 bases). Trimming left V 3 bases short and J 2 bases short, with 15 bases between. Germline-derived CDR1 and CDR2 are MDHEN and SYDVKM. CDR3 size: 16 residues. CDR3 DNA sequence: TGTGCCAGCAGTTTTTGGCAGGGGAGCCCCACAGATACGCAGTATTTT. Translated: CASSFWQGSPTDTQYF.

The V call is TRBV6-4, the J call TRBJ1-5; tentatively, D is TRBD1 (5 bases). Germline V gene lookup returns CDR1 MRHNA and CDR2 SNTAGT. V was trimmed by 5 bases and J by 7 bases, leaving 12 bases between them. This CDR3 has 13 amino acids. The CDR3 spells CASSRDWGQPQHF. CDR3 nucleotides: TGTGCCAGCAGTAGGGACTGGGGCCAGCCCCAGCATTTT.

The V call is TRBV7-9, the J call TRBJ1-1; D is perhaps TRBD1 (6 bases). CDR3 length: 16 amino acids. Germline CDR1 reads SEHNR; CDR2 reads FQNEAQ (reference sequence). The V end lost 5 bases, the J end lost 2 bases, and 18 bases lay between the germline ends. DNA of the CDR3: TGTGCCAGCAGCAACAACAGGGTCGGAGTAAACACTGAAGCTTTCTTT. It specifies CASSNNRVGVNTEAFF.

Comment on this clone: An end of the junction does not agree with germline; a read error may underlie this. V gene TRBV7-9 combines with J gene TRBJ1-5, with 10 bases lining up with TRBD1. CDR3 length equals 18 residues. Germline CDR1 reads SEHNR; CDR2 reads FQNEAQ (reference sequence). The CDR3 DNA sequence: TGTTCCAGCAGCTCTACCGGGACAGGGGATGGTGTCAATCAGCCCCAGCATTTT. Encoded protein: CSSSSTGTGDGVNQPQHF.